Listed below are T cell receptor beta chains from one sample, sequenced in a study of cytomegalovirus exposure and HLA in healthy donors. The assay was immunoSEQ multiplex PCR, and TCRdb's table has in-frame clones only and misses some. The top ten clones hold less than 1.2% of a sample with around 300,000 clones, 80% to 90% of them seen once. The sequencing sample was made of PBMCs. All receptors come from a woman under 30 in good health and CMV-seronegative. The CDR3 runs from the conserved cysteine through the conserved F or W. Fields, in order: D gene, V gene, J gene, clone size, CDR3 DNA, CDR3 protein. A D gene is named only where the DNA matches it firmly. Size is omitted from some rows. Given values are once, few, many or a class for expanded clones.

>.|TRBV10-3|TRBJ1-2|.
TGTGCCATCAGTGTAGAGGCAGCGAGTAACTATGGCTACACCTTC
CAISVEAASNYGYTF
>.|TRBV4-3|TRBJ1-6|.
TGCGCCAGCAGCCAAGATGCAGGCAGTAATTCACCCCTCCACTTT
CASSQDAGSNSPLHF
>TRBD2|TRBV30|TRBJ2-7|.
TGTGCCTGGGCGACTAGCGGGAGAGAAGAGCAGTACTTC
CAWATSGREEQYF
>TRBD1|TRBV29-1|TRBJ2-2|.
TGCAGCGTTGAAGTCGGCAGGGGGTTCACCGGGGAGCTGTTTTTT
CSVEVGRGFTGELFF
>.|TRBV7-9|TRBJ2-5|once
TGTGCCAGCAGCCCACAGGGCCGGGAGACCCAGTACTTC
CASSPQGRETQYF
>TRBD2|TRBV7-6|TRBJ2-2|.
TGTGCCAGCAGCCGTGGGACTAGCGGCCCCCGGAGGACCGGGGAGCTGTTTTTT
CASSRGTSGPRRTGELFF
>.|TRBV30|TRBJ2-7|once
TGTGCCTGGAGCGGAGCCTACGAGCAGTACTTC
CAWSGAYEQYF
>TRBD1|TRBV29-1|TRBJ2-5|once
TGCAGCGCCCAGGGGGCAGGGGAGACCCAGTACTTC
CSAQGAGETQYF
>TRBD2|TRBV7-2|TRBJ2-7|.
TGTGCCAGCAGCGCAGCCGGGACTAGCGGTAACTACGAGCAGTACTTC
CASSAAGTSGNYEQYF
>.|TRBV2|TRBJ2-1|.
TGTGCCAGCAGTGTTAGCAGCAGTGAACTCGGAGATTTATACAATGAGCAGTTCTTC
CASSVSSSELGDLYNEQFF
>TRBD2|TRBV25-1|TRBJ2-1|.
TGTGCCAGCAGTGATGATGCGGGAGTGGGGGTTGAGCAGTTCTTC
CASSDDAGVGVEQFF
>.|TRBV30|TRBJ2-1|.
TGTGCCTCTGCGGTGAGCTCCTACAATGAGCAGTTCTTC
CASAVSSYNEQFF
>.|TRBV6-6|TRBJ1-1|.
TGTGCCAGCAGTCGGACCGGGACAATGAACACTGAAGCTTTCTTT
CASSRTGTMNTEAFF
>.|TRBV5-1|TRBJ2-3|.
TGCGCCAGCAGCAAGGGGCCAGATACGCAGTATTTT
CASSKGPDTQYF
>.|TRBV30|TRBJ2-7|.
TGTGCCTGGGAACCCGCGAAGTACGAGCAGTACTTC
CAWEPAKYEQYF
>.|TRBV10-3|TRBJ1-1|.
TGTGCCACGCAAAGGCGGGGGGGCTTCTCTGAAGCTTTCTTT
CATQRRGGFSEAFF
>.|TRBV12-5|TRBJ1-1|.
TGTGCTAGTGGTTTCTGGCAGGGAACGAACACTGAAGCTTTCTTT
CASGFWQGTNTEAFF
>.|TRBV27|TRBJ1-5|.
TGTGCCAGCAGCTTCAGCGGACAGCCCCAGCATTTT
CASSFSGQPQHF
>.|TRBV6-1|TRBJ1-2|.
TGTGCCAGCACCGAAAGTCGGCGGGGCCGCTATGGCTACACCTTC
CASTESRRGRYGYTF
>TRBD1|TRBV27|TRBJ1-3|.
TGTGCCAGCCGACAGGGACAGGGGTTAGGAAACACCATATATTTT
CASRQGQGLGNTIYF
>TRBD1|TRBV6-5|TRBJ2-1|.
TGTGCCAGCAGTCTCGACAGGGGGTACCACAATGAGCAGTTCTTC
CASSLDRGYHNEQFF
>TRBD1|TRBV7-9|TRBJ2-7|.
TGTGCCAGCAGCTTACCCCGGGACAGAATCTCCTACGAGCAGTACTTC
CASSLPRDRISYEQYF
>.|TRBV21-1|TRBJ1-5|.
TGTGCCAGCATCCGGGACAGCGGGAGACAGCCCCAGCATTTT
CASIRDSGRQPQHF
>.|TRBV5-1|TRBJ1-1|few
TGCGCCAGCAGCTTCGGGACTAACATGAACACTGAAGCTTTCTTT
CASSFGTNMNTEAFF
>TRBD1|TRBV29-1|TRBJ1-1|.
TGCAGCGTTGGAGAGGGGGCGAGGGCTGAAGCTTTCTTT
CSVGEGARAEAFF
>.|TRBV2|TRBJ2-4|once
TGTGCCAGCACCGAGGGCCGGACCGCGGGCATTCAGTACTTC
CASTEGRTAGIQYF
>.|TRBV6-5|TRBJ2-3|.
TGTGCCAGCAGTTACTACCCGACAGGCACAGATACGCAGTATTTT
CASSYYPTGTDTQYF
>TRBD1|TRBV10-2|TRBJ1-1|.
TGCGCCAGCAGTGGGACAGGGCGCGATTTCTTT
CASSGTGRDFF
>TRBD2|TRBV7-7|TRBJ2-2|.
TGTGCCAGTGCTAGCGGCCCGAACACCGGGGAGCTGTTTTTT
CASASGPNTGELFF